Below, 9 T cell receptor beta chains from the same sample are listed, as sequenced in a study of identical twins. TCRdb recomputed calls from the 5' RACE reads with MiXCR, one row per CDR3 protein. The sample consists of 420,000 or so distinct CDR3 sequences, 18% of them appearing once. The sequenced sample consisted of naive T cells sorted from blood. All receptors come from a man in his fifties or sixties in good health.

J is TRBJ2-7 and V is TRBV6-2 or TRBV6-3; TRBD2 might be the D (5 bases). V lost 7 bases and J lost 3, with 16 bases in between. The CDR3 has 14 amino acids. Germline values: CDR1 MNHEY, CDR2 SVGEGT. CDR3 DNA sequence: TGTGCCAGCACGGGCTGGACTGGGAACTACGAGCAGTACTTC. It encodes CASTGWTGNYEQYF.

V usage is TRBV20-1 and J usage is TRBJ2-5; D may correspond to TRBD1 or TRBD2 (5 bases each). The CDR3 has 14 residues. Between the trimmed V and J ends, which lost 4 bases and 0 bases, there was a span of 12 bases. CDR1 is DFQATT, CDR2 SNEGSKA, per germline (reference sequence). The CDR3 sequence: CSAMGRQYQETQYF. CDR3 in DNA: TGCAGTGCTATGGGACGGCAGTACCAAGAGACCCAGTACTTC.

At least ten counts were recorded for this clonotype. This chain joins TRBV7-2 and TRBJ2-4, with TRBD1 matching over 7 bases. J was trimmed by 8 bases and V by 0 bases; bases with no gene match: 4. The germline gives CDR1 SGHTA, CDR2 FQGNSA. This CDR3 is 14 amino acids long. CDR3 sequence: CASSLAHRGYIQYF. The CDR3 coding sequence is TGTGCCAGCAGCTTAGCCCACAGGGGTTACATTCAGTACTTC.

This chain links TRBV19 with TRBJ1-5, with TRBD1 as a possible D gene (5 bases). CDR3 length: 16 residues. The V gene's germline CDR1 is LNHDA and CDR2 SQIVND (reference sequence). V lost 5 bases and J 4 bases, leaving 18 bases between the germline ends. The CDR3 sequence: CASSVGRPGGNQPQHF. CDR3 coding DNA: TGTGCCAGTAGTGTGGGCCGCCCCGGGGGGAATCAGCCCCAGCATTTT. The full variable domain, completed using reference TRBV19 and TRBJ1-5, is DGGITQSPKYLFRKEGQNVTLSCEQNLNHDAMYWYRQDPGQGLRLIYYSQIVNDFQKGDIAEGYSVSREKKESFPLTVTSAQKNPTAFYLCASSVGRPGGNQPQHFGDGTRLSIL.

This clonotype has ten or more counts. The chain couples TRBV29-1 to TRBJ2-3; 7 bases are a match to TRBD1. The CDR3 loop spans 14 amino acids. Per the germline V gene, CDR1 is SQVTM and CDR2 is ANQGSEA. V shed 2 bases, J shed 4 bases, and the junction held 6 bases outside the gene matches. The CDR3 DNA reads as TGCAGCGTTGAAAGGGGGCTGAGCGCAGATACGCAGTATTTT. This sequence encodes CSVERGLSADTQYF.

This clonotype was counted ten times or more. The chain recombines TRBV2 with TRBJ2-3, with TRBD1 as a possible D gene (5 bases). From germline, CDR1 is SNHLY and CDR2 FYNNEI. This CDR3 contains 15 residues. V lost 4 bases to trimming and J lost 6 bases, with 17 bases between them. CDR3 DNA sequence: TGTGCCAGCAGTGCCCCCCGTCAGGGTGGGGATACGCAGTATTTT. Protein sequence: CASSAPRQGGDTQYF.

The chain joins TRBV7-9 to TRBJ1-6; 9 bases fit TRBD1. The CDR3 loop spans 14 amino acids. Per the germline V gene, CDR1 is SEHNR and CDR2 is FQNEAQ (reference sequence). V shed 4 bases, J shed 9 bases, and the junction held 4 bases outside the gene matches. The CDR3 nucleotides read TGTGCCAGCAGCTCTACAGGGGGCCCTTCACCCCTCCACTTT. Protein sequence: CASSSTGGPSPLHF. The entire variable domain, with the rest obtained from reference TRBV7-9 and TRBJ1-6, is as follows: DTGVSQNPRHKITKRGQNVTFRCDPISEHNRLYWYRQTLGQGPEFLTYFQNEAQLEKSRLLSDRFSAERPKGSFSTLEIQRTEQGDSAMYLCASSSTGGPSPLHFGNGTRLTVT.

The chain uses TRBV7-9 and TRBJ1-1; D gene ambiguous. Trimming removed 2 bases at V and 4 bases at J, with 14 bases between. The germline V gene encodes CDR1 SEHNR and CDR2 FQNEAQ (reference sequence). CDR3 length equals 15 residues. This chain's CDR3 is CASSLKKARGTEAFF. The CDR3 nucleotides are TGTGCCAGCAGCTTAAAAAAGGCGCGGGGCACTGAAGCTTTCTTT.

V gene TRBV18 combines with J gene TRBJ2-1; D ambiguous. The CDR3 extends over 15 amino acids. V was pared by 0 bases and J by 0 bases, with 6 bases between. The germline V gene encodes CDR1 KGHSH and CDR2 LQKENI. The CDR3 sequence: CASSPPPSSYNEQFF. In DNA, the CDR3 is TGTGCCAGCTCACCACCTCCTAGCTCCTACAATGAGCAGTTCTTC.